This T cell receptor (beta chain) emerged from a study of T cell changes during pregnancy in multiple sclerosis. Libraries were prepared by immunoSEQ multiplex PCR; TCRdb keeps only in-frame clonotypes and omits some of them. The sample records some 56,000 clones, roughly 90% being singletons. V lost 2 bases and J lost 4; bases outside the gene matches: 5. The CDR3 consists of 15 residues. Germline values: CDR1 MRHNA, CDR2 SNTAGT. The material sequenced was peripheral blood, taken in the third trimester of pregnancy. The receptor comes from a female donor in good health, enrolled as a control in a pregnancy study. The V gene is TRBV6-4, the J gene TRBJ2-3; TRBD1 aligns across 8 bases. CDR3 DNA: TGTGCCAGCAGTGACGCAGGGGGCTCTGCAGATACGCAGTATTTT. Its protein product is CASSDAGGSADTQYF.